Detailed here is one T cell receptor (beta chain). What it recognizes is unknown. These data are taken from a study of T cells expressing NK-cell markers. The authors generated TCR beta cDNA through 5'RACE template switching with UMIs. TCRdb reworked the 5' RACE reads into one entry per CDR3 protein, no DNA. This table holds hundreds of thousands of distinct CDR3 sequences. The germline V gene has CDR1 MNHNS and CDR2 SASEGT. The CDR3 has 13 residues. Study results and caveats: Whether expanded NKG2C-expressing T cell clones recognize HCMV is unknown.

This clonotype originated in a man aged 18-70 years in good health. What was sequenced was blood T cells: a sorted CD56 or NKG2C T cell subset, CD4+ or CD8+ T cells, or bulk PBMC T cells (not recorded which). The chain joins TRBV6-1 to TRBJ1-2; TCRdb picks TRBD1, but there is no DNA to check that call. CDR3 amino acids: CASSQPGQGGYTF.